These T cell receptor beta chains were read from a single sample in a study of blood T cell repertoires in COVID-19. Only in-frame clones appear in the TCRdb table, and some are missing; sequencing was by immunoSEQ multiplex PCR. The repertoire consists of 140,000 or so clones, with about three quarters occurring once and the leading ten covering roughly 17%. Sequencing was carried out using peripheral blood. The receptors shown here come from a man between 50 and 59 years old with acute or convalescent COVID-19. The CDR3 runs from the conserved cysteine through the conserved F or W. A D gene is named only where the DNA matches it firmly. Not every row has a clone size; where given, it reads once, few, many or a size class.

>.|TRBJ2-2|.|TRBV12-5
TGTGCTAGTGGTAAAATAGGGAGGGCAGGGGACACCGGGGAGCTGTTTTTT
CASGKIGRAGDTGELFF
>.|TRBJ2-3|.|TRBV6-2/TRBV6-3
TGTGCCAGCAGCCCCCCTAGCACAGATACGCAGTATTTT
CASSPPSTDTQYF
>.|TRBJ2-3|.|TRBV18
TGTGCCAGCTCAGGGGCCTATCTAGATACGCAGTATTTT
CASSGAYLDTQYF
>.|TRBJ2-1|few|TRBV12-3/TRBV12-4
TGTGCCACCAGGCTGGGAGGAGGAGATGAGCAGTTCTTC
CATRLGGGDEQFF
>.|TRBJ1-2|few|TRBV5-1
TGCGCCAGCAGCTTGTCCGGGAATGGCTACACCTTC
CASSLSGNGYTF
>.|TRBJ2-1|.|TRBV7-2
TGTGCCAGCAGCCCTACGGTACTCCTCAATGAGCAGTTCTTC
CASSPTVLLNEQFF
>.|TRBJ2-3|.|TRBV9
TGTGCCAGCAGTGACCCGCTACTATCAGATACGCAGTATTTT
CASSDPLLSDTQYF
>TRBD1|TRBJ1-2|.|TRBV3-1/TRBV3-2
TGTGCCAGCAGCCCATCCGGGACAGGGCCCAAGGATGGCTACACCTTC
CASSPSGTGPKDGYTF
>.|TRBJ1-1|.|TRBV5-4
TGTGCCAGCAGCTTGGTCGGGGGGAACACTGAAGCTTTCTTT
CASSLVGGNTEAFF
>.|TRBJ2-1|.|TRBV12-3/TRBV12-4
TGTGCCAGCCGGTCCGGGACTTACAATGAGCAGTTCTTC
CASRSGTYNEQFF
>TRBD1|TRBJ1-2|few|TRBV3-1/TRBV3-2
TGTGCCAGCAGCCCGGGGACAGGGGAGGGTGGCTACACCTTC
CASSPGTGEGGYTF
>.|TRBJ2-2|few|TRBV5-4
TGTGCCAGCAGCCCTGCAAGCGGGAACACCGGGGAGCTGTTTTTT
CASSPASGNTGELFF
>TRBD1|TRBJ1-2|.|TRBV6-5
TGTGCCAGCAGTTACTCCTTTCAGGGGGCTGGCTATGGCTACACCTTC
CASSYSFQGAGYGYTF
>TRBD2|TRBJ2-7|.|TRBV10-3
TGTGCCATCAGTGAATTTGCGGGGGACTACGAGCAGTACTTC
CAISEFAGDYEQYF
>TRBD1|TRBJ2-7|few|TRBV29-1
TGCAGCGTCCGGGACAGCTACTCCTACGAGCAGTACTTC
CSVRDSYSYEQYF
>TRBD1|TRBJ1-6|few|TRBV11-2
TGTGCCAGCAGCTTATACAGACAGGGGGATTCACCCCTCCACTTT
CASSLYRQGDSPLHF
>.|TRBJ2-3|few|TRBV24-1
TGTGCCACCAGTGATTTCTCGGCAGGGATAGGCACAGATACGCAGTATTTT
CATSDFSAGIGTDTQYF
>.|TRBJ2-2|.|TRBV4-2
TGTGCCAGCAGCCAAGATACTAGCCGGACCGGGGAGCTGTTTTTT
CASSQDTSRTGELFF
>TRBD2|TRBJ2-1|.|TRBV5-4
TGTGCCAGCAGCCGGACTAGCGGGGGGAACAATGAGCAGTTCTTC
CASSRTSGGNNEQFF
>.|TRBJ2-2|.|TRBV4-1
TGCGCCAGCAGCCAACCCGGACAGTCCGGGGAGCTGTTTTTT
CASSQPGQSGELFF
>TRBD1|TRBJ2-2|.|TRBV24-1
TGTGCCACCAGTGACGCCAGGGACAGCAACACCGGGGAGCTGTTTTTT
CATSDARDSNTGELFF
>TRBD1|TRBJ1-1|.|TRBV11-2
TGTGCCATTCAGGGGGCGCGGCGGACTGAAGCTTTCTTT
CAIQGARRTEAFF
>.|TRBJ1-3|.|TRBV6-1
TGTGCCAGCAGTGAAGCTCTTCAGGACACTTCCACCATATATTTT
CASSEALQDTSTIYF
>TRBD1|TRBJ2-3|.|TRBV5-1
TGCGCCAGCAGCGCCGGACAGGGTAGCACAGATACGCAGTATTTT
CASSAGQGSTDTQYF
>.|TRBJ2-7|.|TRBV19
TGTGCCAGTAGTATAGGTCACGGGAGCTACGAGCAGTACTTC
CASSIGHGSYEQYF
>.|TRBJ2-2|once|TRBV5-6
TGTGCCAGCAGCTTGAGAGTAGCTTTTACCGGGGAGCTGTTTTTT
CASSLRVAFTGELFF
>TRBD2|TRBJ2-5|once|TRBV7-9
TGTGCCAGCAGCCCCCCAGGGTCCGGGGGGGAGACCCAGTACTTC
CASSPPGSGGETQYF
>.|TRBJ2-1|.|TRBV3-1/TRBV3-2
TGTGCCAGCAGCCAAGACCCGAATGAGCAGTTCTTC
CASSQDPNEQFF
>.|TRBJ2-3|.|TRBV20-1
TGCAGTGCTAGTTGGGCCCTCACAGATACGCAGTATTTT
CSASWALTDTQYF
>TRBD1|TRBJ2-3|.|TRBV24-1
TGTGCCACCAGTGAAACCCGGGAACAGGGGAACCAGCGAGATACGCAGTATTTT
CATSETREQGNQRDTQYF
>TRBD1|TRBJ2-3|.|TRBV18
TGTGCCAGCTCACCACTCTGGACAGGGGTTACAGATACGCAGTATTTT
CASSPLWTGVTDTQYF
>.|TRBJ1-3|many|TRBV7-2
TGTGCCAGCAGCCCAAACGGGGGGTTTGGAAACACCATATATTTT
CASSPNGGFGNTIYF
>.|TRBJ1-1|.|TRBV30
TGTGCCTGTTTTGGACAGCCGAACACTGAAGCTTTCTTT
CACFGQPNTEAFF
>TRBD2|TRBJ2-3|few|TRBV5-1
TGCGCCAGCAGGGCGGGGGGGCATCCAGATACGCAGTATTTT
CASRAGGHPDTQYF
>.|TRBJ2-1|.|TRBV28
TGTGCCAGCAGGGCCCAGGGATTCACGAGCTCCTACAATGAGCAGTTCTTC
CASRAQGFTSSYNEQFF
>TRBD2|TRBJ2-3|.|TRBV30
TGTGCCTACATAGCGGGGGGACTAGATACGCAGTATTTT
CAYIAGGLDTQYF
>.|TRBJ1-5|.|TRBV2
TGTGCCAGCAGTGAAATACTGGCCGGGTTGCAGCCCCAGCATTTT
CASSEILAGLQPQHF
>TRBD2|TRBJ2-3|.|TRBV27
TGTGCCAGCAGTTTAACACCGGGACTAGCGGGGGGGCCGTCCACAGATACGCAGTATTTT
CASSLTPGLAGGPSTDTQYF
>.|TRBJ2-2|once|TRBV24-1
TGTGCCACCAGCAGGGAGAACACCGGGGAGCTGTTTTTT
CATSRENTGELFF
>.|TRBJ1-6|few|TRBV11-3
TGTGCCAGCAGCTTTACACGGGATTCACCCCTCCACTTT
CASSFTRDSPLHF
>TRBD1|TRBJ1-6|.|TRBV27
TGTGCCAGCAGTTCGGGGACAGTCCCTAATTCACCCCTCCACTTT
CASSSGTVPNSPLHF
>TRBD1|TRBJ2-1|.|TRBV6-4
TGTGCCAGCAGACGAGACAGGGGCGATGAGCAGTTCTTC
CASRRDRGDEQFF
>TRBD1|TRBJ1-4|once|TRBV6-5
TGTGCCAGCAGTTTAGGGGGCGGCGAAAAACTGTTTTTT
CASSLGGGEKLFF
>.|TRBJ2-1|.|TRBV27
TGTGCCAGCAGTTTATACCGACTAAGGTCCTACAATGAGCAGTTCTTC
CASSLYRLRSYNEQFF